Listed below are T cell receptor beta chains from one sample, sequenced in a study of blood T cell repertoires in COVID-19. Profiled with immunoSEQ multiplex PCR; TCRdb holds only in-frame clones, not every one. The sample lists nearly 200,000 clones; 80% to 90% were seen once. The source material was peripheral blood. Every receptor here comes from a woman aged 70-85 years with active or convalescent COVID-19. Both conserved end residues are part of each CDR3.

>TRBV6-5|TRBJ1-2
CASRIRANYGYTF
>TRBV25-1|TRBJ2-7
CASSEWTGPTYEQYF
>TRBV2|TRBJ2-1
CAGAGEANEQFF
>TRBV14|TRBJ1-6
CASSGQFYNSPLHF
>TRBV6-1|TRBJ1-2
CASSEVRGLSYTF
>TRBV5-4|TRBJ2-3
CASSSGTNGGTDTQYF
>TRBV18|TRBJ1-2
CASSPGLYYGYTF
>TRBV19|TRBJ2-2
CASSLQGKSDTGELFF
>TRBV5-1|TRBJ2-2
CASSLIGGLNTGELFF
>TRBV9|TRBJ1-1
CASSEDSVTEAFF
>TRBV3-1/TRBV3-2|TRBJ2-1
CASSLTPGTSGPPYNEQFF
>TRBV6-5|TRBJ1-4
CASSYTQTGSGEKLFF
>TRBV10-2|TRBJ2-3
CASSVSGGTDTQYF
>TRBV7-9|TRBJ2-2
CASSLVSGGTHTGELFF
>TRBV21-1|TRBJ2-1
CASSKNSSGFNEQFF
>TRBV3-1/TRBV3-2|TRBJ1-6
CASSQAVRDSPLHF
>TRBV9|TRBJ1-2
CASSDRTGDGYTF
>TRBV6-5|TRBJ2-7
CASSYFASETGYEQYF